This T cell receptor (beta chain) was sequenced during a study of CD8 T cells in Susac syndrome. The controls, all healthy donors, were matched for age and sex. J was trimmed by 7 bases and V by 5 bases; bases with no gene match: 8. The CDR3 is 14 residues long. Per the germline V gene, CDR1 is MNHEY and CDR2 is SMNVEV (reference sequence). Random hexamers were used to reverse transcribe about 0.45 to 1 ug of RNA. TCRdb reprocessed the immunoSEQ multiplex PCR reads with MiXCR, giving one entry per CDR3 protein. The table has approximately 120,000 distinct CDR3 sequences, about 95% seen once. This sequence joins TRBV27 and TRBJ1-1, with 9 nucleotides matching TRBD1. The TCR sequence derives from a human donor in good health. The sequenced sample consisted of CD4+ T cells from PBMCs. The CDR3 is CASSGHRGQFEAFF. The DNA for the CDR3 is TGTGCCAGCAGTGGACACAGGGGGCAATTTGAAGCTTTCTTT.